These 26 T cell receptor beta chains originate from one sample sequenced in a study of monozygotic twins with inflammatory bowel disease. TCRdb processed the 5' RACE reads again and assigns one entry to each CDR3 protein, with no DNA. This sample's clone table lists 440,000 or so distinct CDR3 sequences. The sample comprised blood. All receptors derive from a human donor with ulcerative colitis or Crohn's disease, or a healthy co-twin of an affected twin (not recorded which).

V is TRBV5-1 and J is TRBJ2-7; TCRdb designates TRBD2, a call that cannot be tested without DNA. The CDR3 is made up of 15 amino acids. Germline V gives CDR1 SGHRS, CDR2 YFSETQ. The CDR3 here is CASSLEGALLDEQYF.

This chain joins TRBV9 and TRBJ2-3; TCRdb picks TRBD2, but there is no DNA to check that call. CDR1 and CDR2 (germline): SGDLS, YYNGEE. The CDR3 consists of 15 residues. The CDR3 here is CASSPRDSGTDTQYF.

The V gene is TRBV24-1, the J gene TRBJ2-7; the TCRdb call, TRBD1, lacks DNA for checking. From germline, CDR1 is KGHDR and CDR2 SFDVKD. The CDR3 loop spans 13 amino acids. CDR3 sequence reads: CATKPGQGNEQYF.

This chain links TRBV5-1 with TRBJ1-4. The V gene's germline CDR1 is SGHRS and CDR2 YFSETQ. This CDR3 comprises 15 residues. CDR3 loop: CASSLVGNFNEKLFF.

The chain combines TRBV5-1 with TRBJ2-1. The germline CDR1 and CDR2 sequences are SGHRS and YFSETQ. The CDR3 totals 15 residues. CDR3 sequence reads: CASSLGGRPYNEQFF.

The chain links TRBV4-2 to TRBJ1-1; TCRdb returns TRBD1, unconfirmable since there is no DNA. Germline assignment: CDR1 LGHNA and CDR2 YNFKEQ. CDR3 length equals 14 residues. The CDR3 is CASSQAGGRDEAFF.

The V call is TRBV6-5, the J call TRBJ2-7. The CDR3 has 13 amino acids. CDR1 MNHEY and CDR2 SVGAGI come from the germline V gene. The CDR3 sequence: CASKSGSTYEQYF.

The genes are TRBV14 and TRBJ1-1; the D gene TCRdb calls, TRBD1, cannot be checked with no DNA. The CDR3 sequence is 16 residues long. Germline lookup yields CDR1 SGHDN and CDR2 FVKESK. The CDR3 sequence is CASSPTGEGAGVEAFF.

The V gene is TRBV11-2, the J gene TRBJ2-3; TCRdb proposes TRBD2, but this gene call is untestable without DNA. This CDR3 is built from 13 residues. The germline V gene has CDR1 SGHAT and CDR2 FQNNGV. The CDR3: CASGTSGRDTQYF. Full variable domain (outside the CDR3, taken from reference TRBV11-2 and TRBJ2-3): EAGVAQSPRYKIIEKRQSVAFWCNPISGHATLYWYQQILGQGPKLLIQFQNNGVVDDSQLPKDRFSAERLKGVDSTLKIQPAKLEDSAVYLCASGTSGRDTQYFGPGTRLTVL.

The genes are TRBV5-1 and TRBJ2-3. CDR1 and CDR2 from the germline V gene are SGHRS and YFSETQ. This CDR3 spans 12 amino acids. Here the CDR3 reads CASSQSTDTQYF.

This rearrangement joins TRBV20-1 to TRBJ2-3. CDR1 is DFQATT, CDR2 SNEGSKA, per germline (reference sequence). The CDR3 totals 13 residues. The CDR3: CSAPAAATDTQYF.

The chain joins TRBV7-9 to TRBJ1-2; the TCRdb D gene call, TRBD1, has no DNA to confirm it. The CDR3 contains 14 residues. Germline CDR1 SEHNR, CDR2 FQNEAQ (reference sequence). This chain's CDR3 is CASSVGTANYGYTF.

The chain carries TRBV7-2 and TRBJ2-2. The germline gives CDR1 SGHTA, CDR2 FQGNSA. This CDR3 is 16 amino acids long. This CDR3 reads CASSLVVPRSTGELFF.

This chain uses TRBV27 with TRBJ2-6. Germline V gene sequence: CDR1 MNHEY, CDR2 SMNVEV (reference sequence). CDR3 length: 15 residues. The CDR3 protein is CASSLKASGANVLTF.

The V call is TRBV15, the J call TRBJ2-7; checking the TCRdb D call of TRBD1 is not possible without DNA. CDR3 length: 14 residues. Germline CDR1 is LNHNV and CDR2 is YYDKDF (reference sequence). This chain's CDR3 is CATSPRESSYEQYF.

CDR3 region: CASSPPAGAQTEAFF. The chain is built from TRBV18 and TRBJ1-1; TCRdb returns TRBD1, unconfirmable since there is no DNA. This CDR3 comprises 15 residues. Germline CDR1 and CDR2: KGHSH and LQKENI.

The CDR3 protein is CASSSVGYYGYTF. This chain links TRBV5-6 with TRBJ1-2. Per the germline V gene, CDR1 is SGHDT and CDR2 is YYEEEE. The CDR3 loop spans 13 amino acids.

J is TRBJ2-5 and V is TRBV6-1; the D call of TRBD1 rests on TCRdb alone, since no DNA is present to check it. The CDR3 is made up of 19 amino acids. CDR1 and CDR2 from the germline V gene are MNHNS and SASEGT. CDR3 sequence: CASSPSLGVQGGPAETQYF.

This chain uses TRBV24-1 with TRBJ1-5; TCRdb's D call of TRBD1 is untestable without DNA. Looked up from germline, CDR1 is KGHDR and CDR2 is SFDVKD. The CDR3 is 16 amino acids. The CDR3 is CATSDSVTGGNQPQHF.

The rearrangement joins TRBV19 to TRBJ2-4; the D gene TCRdb calls, TRBD1, cannot be checked with no DNA. Germline V gene data show CDR1 as LNHDA and CDR2 as SQIVND (reference sequence). The CDR3 has 15 amino acids. CDR3 residues: CASSPRSGTKNIQYF.

This chain uses TRBV2 with TRBJ2-1; TCRdb names TRBD1, which stays unverified in the absence of DNA. Germline V gene data show CDR1 as SNHLY and CDR2 as FYNNEI. This CDR3 has 12 amino acids. CDR3 region: CAIPDRDNEQFF.

The chain is built from TRBV9 and TRBJ2-5. Germline V gene data show CDR1 as SGDLS and CDR2 as YYNGEE. The CDR3 runs 12 residues. The CDR3 loop reads CASSVDGETQYF.

The chain employs TRBV18 and TRBJ1-1; there is no DNA to check the TCRdb D call of TRBD1. The CDR3 length is 16 residues. The V gene's germline CDR1 is KGHSH and CDR2 LQKENI. This CDR3 is CASSLRDISMNTEAFF.

The V and J genes are TRBV12-3 or TRBV12-4 and TRBJ1-4; TCRdb picks TRBD1, but there is no DNA to check that call. The length of the CDR3 is 13 residues. The CDR3 region is CASSPTGDEKLFF.

V usage is TRBV24-1 and J usage is TRBJ1-2; TCRdb selects TRBD1, and the lack of DNA leaves this call unchecked. CDR3 length equals 12 residues. Per the germline V gene, CDR1 is KGHDR and CDR2 is SFDVKD. CDR3 in amino acids: CATSDPAVGYTF.

The rearrangement joins TRBV6-2 or TRBV6-3 to TRBJ1-1; checking the TCRdb D call of TRBD1 is not possible without DNA. Germline-derived CDR1 and CDR2 are MNHEY and SVGEGT. This CDR3 spans 16 amino acids. CDR3 sequence reads: CASSSTGTGGSSEAFF.